The 19 T cell receptor beta chains given below trace back to one sample, sequenced in a study of cytomegalovirus exposure and HLA in healthy donors. The PCR was carried out with 60 Vbeta primers and 13 Jbeta primers. Data came from immunoSEQ multiplex PCR; TCRdb stores just in-frame clones and leaves some out. This sample has more than 150,000 clones, with 82% found just once. Source material: PBMCs. These receptors originate from a young woman in good health and CMV-seronegative.

V is TRBV28 and J is TRBJ2-7; tentative D call: TRBD2 (7 bases). V lost 6 bases to trimming and J lost 5 bases, with 17 bases between them. The germline gives CDR1 MDHEN, CDR2 SYDVKM. The CDR3 loop spans 14 amino acids. CDR3 amino acids: CASSPPGGAHEQYF. CDR3 coding DNA: TGTGCCAGCAGCCCTCCGGGGGGCGCCCACGAGCAGTACTTC.

The chain couples TRBV7-2 to TRBJ2-5; 8 bases are a match to TRBD2. V was pared by 5 bases and J by 9 bases, with 14 bases of the junction left unmatched. The germline V gene has CDR1 SGHTA and CDR2 FQGNSA. CDR3 length: 15 residues. The CDR3 coding sequence is TGTGCCAGCAGCCTCCTGACTAGCGCGGAATCGGCCCAGTACTTC. This codes for CASSLLTSAESAQYF.

This chain links TRBV5-1 with TRBJ1-1; possibly TRBD1 for D (5 bases). The CDR3 is made up of 16 amino acids. Germline CDR1 is SGHRS and CDR2 is YFSETQ. With 1 base removed from V and 0 bases from J, the gap between germline ends came to 13 bases. This CDR3 reads CASSLSQGGMNTEAFF. The CDR3 DNA sequence: TGCGCCAGCAGCTTGTCGCAGGGAGGCATGAACACTGAAGCTTTCTTT.

This chain links TRBV28 with TRBJ2-1, with D maybe TRBD2 (5 bases). CDR1 and CDR2 from the germline V gene are MDHEN and SYDVKM. The ends were cut back, 3 bases at V and 9 bases at J, with 6 bases in the middle. The CDR3 runs 11 residues. The CDR3 sequence: CASSLRVEQFF. CDR3 bases: TGTGCCAGCAGTTTGAGGGTTGAGCAGTTCTTC. The variable domain in full, with the rest retrieved from reference TRBV28 and TRBJ2-1, is DVKVTQSSRYLVKRTGEKVFLECVQDMDHENMFWYRQDPGLGLRLIYFSYDVKMKEKGDIPEGYSVSREKKERFSLILESASTNQTSMYLCASSLRVEQFFGPGTRLTVL.

This clone was counted once. The chain has TRBV7-9 and TRBJ1-6; possible D gene TRBD1, 5 bases. This CDR3 spans 16 amino acids. Trimming took 5 bases from V and 7 from J, leaving 18 bases between them. CDR1 is SEHNR, CDR2 FQNEAQ, per germline (reference sequence). The CDR3 DNA follows: TGTGCCAGCAGCCGCCCGGGGGTAGGAGAAAATTCACCCCTCCACTTT. Its protein product is CASSRPGVGENSPLHF.

The gene calls are TRBV27 and TRBJ2-1; 8 positions agree with TRBD2. This CDR3 comprises 13 residues. V gave up 10 bases and J gave up 12 bases; unmatched junction bases: 14. Per germline, CDR1 MNHEY and CDR2 SMNVEV (reference sequence). The DNA of the CDR3 is TGTGCCACCAAGGTGGGACTAGGTTCGGGGCAGTTCTTC. Protein product: CATKVGLGSGQFF.

Notes on this clone: At one of its ends the junction is not consistent with the germline gene, which may arise from a read error. The chain is built from TRBV7-9 and TRBJ1-2, with D unclear. The CDR3 spans 11 residues. The germline gives CDR1 SEHNR, CDR2 FQNEAQ (reference sequence). This CDR3 reads CSSSEGGGYTF. CDR3 sequence (DNA): TGTTCCAGCAGCGAGGGCGGTGGCTACACCTTC. The full variable domain, in which reference TRBV7-9 and TRBJ1-2 provide the parts outside the CDR3, is DTGVSQNPRHKITKRGQNVTFRCDPISEHNRLYWYRQTLGQGPEFLTYFQNEAQLEKSRLLSDRFSAERPKGSFSTLEIQRTEQGDSAMYLCSSSEGGGYTFGSGTRLTVV.

The CDR3 region has the DNA TGTGCCAGCAGCCCGCGGGGAGGCGGGGGCCACCCCTCTGGGGCCAACGTCCTGACTTTC. Its translation is CASSPRGGGGHPSGANVLTF. The rearrangement joins TRBV9 to TRBJ2-6; D perhaps matches TRBD2 (7 bases). Germline loops: CDR1 SGDLS, CDR2 YYNGEE. This CDR3 comprises 20 residues. Between the trimmed V and J ends, which lost 4 bases and 0 bases, there was a span of 23 bases.

V usage is TRBV6-1 and J usage is TRBJ2-7, with a weak D call TRBD2 (6 bases). The CDR3 runs to 15 residues. The germline V gene has CDR1 MNHNS and CDR2 SASEGT. Trimming shortened V by 1 base and J by 6 bases, and 16 bases separated the two germline ends. The CDR3 DNA sequence: TGTGCCAGCAGTGAAGGCCCGGAGGGGTCAAGCGAGCAGTACTTC. This sequence encodes CASSEGPEGSSEQYF.

The V gene is TRBV2, the J gene TRBJ2-7; TRBD1 matches at 7 bases. Trimming removed 4 bases from V and 4 bases from J; junction bases left unmatched: 7. The germline V gene encodes CDR1 SNHLY and CDR2 FYNNEI. The CDR3 has 14 residues. CDR3 nucleotides: TGTGCCAGCAGTGGACAGGGTGTCGGATACGAGCAGTACTTC. This encodes CASSGQGVGYEQYF.

Remarks on this clone: At one end, the junction sequence differs from germline, possibly due to a read error. The V and J genes are TRBV7-2 and TRBJ1-2; 11 nucleotides agree with TRBD1. Germline values: CDR1 SGHTA, CDR2 FQGNSA. The CDR3 covers 15 residues. CDR3 amino acids: CASSPWTGGVYGHTF. The CDR3 DNA is TGTGCCAGCAGCCCCTGGACAGGGGGCGTCTATGGCCACACCTTC.

The chain is built from TRBV19 and TRBJ2-7; TRBD1 matches 12 bases. The CDR3 contains 14 residues. V was clipped by 6 bases and J by 2 bases; unmatched bases: 2. Germline V lookup: CDR1 LNHDA, CDR2 SQIVND (reference sequence). The chain's CDR3 is CASSRDRGPYEQYF. The CDR3 nucleotides read TGTGCCAGTAGCCGGGACAGGGGGCCCTACGAGCAGTACTTC.

The rearrangement links TRBV5-4 to TRBJ2-5; TRBD2 matches at 9 bases. The germline V gene encodes CDR1 SGHNT and CDR2 YYREEE (reference sequence). Losses at the gene ends were 3 bases for V and 3 bases for J; bases not matched to a gene: 6. This CDR3 comprises 15 residues. CDR3 coding DNA: TGTGCCAGCAGCTGGAGCGGGGGGCTCGAAGAGACCCAGTACTTC. Translating it yields CASSWSGGLEETQYF.

V usage is TRBV19 and J usage is TRBJ2-6, with D possibly being TRBD1 (6 bases). Germline V gene lookup returns CDR1 LNHDA and CDR2 SQIVND (reference sequence). Trimming cost V 7 bases and J 0 bases, with 13 bases left between them. CDR3 length: 16 amino acids. The CDR3 sequence: CASTRGRVSGANVLTF. The CDR3 DNA follows: TGTGCCAGTACCAGGGGCCGGGTCTCTGGGGCCAACGTCCTGACTTTC.

V is TRBV11-2 and J is TRBJ2-7, with 10 bases lining up with TRBD2. V shed 0 bases and J 3 bases; nucleotides not matched to a gene: 11. The germline CDR1 and CDR2 sequences are SGHAT and FQNNGV. There are 18 residues in the CDR3. In nucleotides, the CDR3 is TGTGCCAGCAGCTTAGATCTCACTAGCGGGACCCTCGGCTACGAGCAGTACTTC. It encodes CASSLDLTSGTLGYEQYF.

The chain has TRBV19 and TRBJ1-3, with D unclear. Trimming pared 4 bases from V and 0 bases from J, leaving 10 bases between. CDR3 length: 15 residues. Germline loops: CDR1 LNHDA, CDR2 SQIVND (reference sequence). Here the CDR3 DNA reads TGTGCCAGTAGTAAGCCATGGAGCTCTGGAAACACCATATATTTT. As protein: CASSKPWSSGNTIYF.

This clone was counted only a few times. J is TRBJ1-1 and V is TRBV6-6, with a weak D call TRBD1 (5 bases). The V and J ends lost 2 bases and 1 base respectively, with 5 bases between them. The CDR3 has 13 residues. The germline V gene has CDR1 MNHNY and CDR2 SVGAGI (reference sequence). CDR3 nucleotides: TGTGCCAGCAGTTACAGGGGGAACACTGAAGCTTTCTTT. Its protein product is CASSYRGNTEAFF.

This chain uses TRBV7-6 with TRBJ2-7; 8 bases agree with TRBD2. J gave up 7 bases and V 2 bases, and 10 bases lay outside the gene matches. There are 15 residues in the CDR3. Germline V gene sequence: CDR1 SGHVS, CDR2 FNYEAQ. In nucleotides, the CDR3 is TGTGCCAGCAGCTTAACGCGGGGGGCCCAGGTTGAGCAGTACTTC. The encoded protein is CASSLTRGAQVEQYF.

V is TRBV5-1 and J is TRBJ1-1; tentatively, D is TRBD1 (5 bases). Germline loops: CDR1 SGHRS, CDR2 YFSETQ. Trimming took off 0 bases at V and 1 base at J, with 13 bases between the two ends. The CDR3 length is 16 residues. CDR3 region: CASSLAARQTNTEAFF. The CDR3 DNA sequence: TGCGCCAGCAGCTTGGCCGCCCGACAGACGAACACTGAAGCTTTCTTT.